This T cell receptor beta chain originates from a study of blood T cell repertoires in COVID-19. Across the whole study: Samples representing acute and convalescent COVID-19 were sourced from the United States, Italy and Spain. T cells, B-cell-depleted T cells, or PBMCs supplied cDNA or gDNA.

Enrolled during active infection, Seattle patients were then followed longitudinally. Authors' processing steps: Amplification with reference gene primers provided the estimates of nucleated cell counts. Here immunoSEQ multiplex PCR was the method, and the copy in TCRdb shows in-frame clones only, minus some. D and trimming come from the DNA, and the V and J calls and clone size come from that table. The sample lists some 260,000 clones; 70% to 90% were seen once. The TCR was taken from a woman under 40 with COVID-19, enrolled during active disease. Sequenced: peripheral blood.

The CDR3 here is CASSPDRHEQYF. Here the CDR3 DNA reads TGTGCCAGCAGCCCAGACAGGCACGAGCAGTACTTC. The genes are TRBV5-6 and TRBJ2-7, with D tentatively TRBD1 (6 bases). The CDR3 loop spans 12 amino acids. V was pared by 4 bases and J by 5 bases, with 10 bases between. Germline V gene lookup returns CDR1 SGHDT and CDR2 YYEEEE.